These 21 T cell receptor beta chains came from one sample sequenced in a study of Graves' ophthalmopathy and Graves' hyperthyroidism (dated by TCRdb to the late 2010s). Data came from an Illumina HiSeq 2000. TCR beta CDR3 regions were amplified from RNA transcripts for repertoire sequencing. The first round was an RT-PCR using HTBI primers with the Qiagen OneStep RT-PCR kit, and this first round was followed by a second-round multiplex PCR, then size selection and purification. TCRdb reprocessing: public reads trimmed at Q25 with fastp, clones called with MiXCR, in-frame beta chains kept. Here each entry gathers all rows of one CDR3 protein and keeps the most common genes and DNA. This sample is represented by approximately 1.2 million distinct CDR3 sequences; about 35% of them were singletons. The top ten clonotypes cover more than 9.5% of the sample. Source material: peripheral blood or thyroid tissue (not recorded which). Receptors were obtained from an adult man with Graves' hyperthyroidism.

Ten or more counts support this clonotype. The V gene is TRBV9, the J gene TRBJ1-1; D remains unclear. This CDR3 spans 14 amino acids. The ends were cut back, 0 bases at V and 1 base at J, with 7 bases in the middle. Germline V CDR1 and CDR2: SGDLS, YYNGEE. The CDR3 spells CASSVVSGNTEAFF. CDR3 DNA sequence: TGTGCCAGCAGCGTAGTCTCAGGGAACACTGAAGCTTTCTTT.

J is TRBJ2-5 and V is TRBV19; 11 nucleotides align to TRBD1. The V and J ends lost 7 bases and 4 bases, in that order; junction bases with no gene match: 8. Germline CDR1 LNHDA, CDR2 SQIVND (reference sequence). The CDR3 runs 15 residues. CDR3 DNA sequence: TGTGCCAGTACCCAGGACAGGGGGCGTGGAGAGACCCAGTACTTC. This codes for CASTQDRGRGETQYF.

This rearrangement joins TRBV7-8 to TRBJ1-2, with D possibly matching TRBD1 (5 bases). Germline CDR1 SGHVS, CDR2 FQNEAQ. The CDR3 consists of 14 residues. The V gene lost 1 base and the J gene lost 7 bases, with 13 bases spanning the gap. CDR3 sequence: CASSLGVRASGYTF. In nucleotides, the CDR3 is TGTGCCAGCAGCTTAGGAGTCAGGGCGTCTGGCTACACCTTC.

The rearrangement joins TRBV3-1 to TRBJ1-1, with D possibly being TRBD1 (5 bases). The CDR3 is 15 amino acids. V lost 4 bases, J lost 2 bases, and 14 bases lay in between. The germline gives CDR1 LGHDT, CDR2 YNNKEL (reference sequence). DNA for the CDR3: TGTGCCAGCAGCCGGGACGGAGGTCGAAACACTGAAGCTTTCTTT. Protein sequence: CASSRDGGRNTEAFF.

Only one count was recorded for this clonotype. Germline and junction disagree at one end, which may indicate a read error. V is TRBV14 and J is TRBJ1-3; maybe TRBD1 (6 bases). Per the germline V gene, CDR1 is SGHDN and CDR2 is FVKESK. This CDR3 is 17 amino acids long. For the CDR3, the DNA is TGCGCCAGCAGCCAAGGACCGGGACACCGGTCTGGAAACACCATATATTTT. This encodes CASSQGPGHRSGNTIYF.

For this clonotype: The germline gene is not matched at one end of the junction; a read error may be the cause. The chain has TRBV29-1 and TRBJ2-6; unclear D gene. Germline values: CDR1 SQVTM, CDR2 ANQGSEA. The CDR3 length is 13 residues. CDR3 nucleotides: TGCAGCGTTCAAGATCAGGCGGCCAACGTCCTGACTTTC. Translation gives CSVQDQAANVLTF.

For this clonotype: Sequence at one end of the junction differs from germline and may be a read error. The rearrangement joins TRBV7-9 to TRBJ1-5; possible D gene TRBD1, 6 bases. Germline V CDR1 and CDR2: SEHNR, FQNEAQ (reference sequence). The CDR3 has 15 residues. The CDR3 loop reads CASRLGPGGHQPQHF. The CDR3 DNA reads TGTGCAAGTCGCTTAGGCCCCGGGGGCCATCAACCCCAGCATTTT.

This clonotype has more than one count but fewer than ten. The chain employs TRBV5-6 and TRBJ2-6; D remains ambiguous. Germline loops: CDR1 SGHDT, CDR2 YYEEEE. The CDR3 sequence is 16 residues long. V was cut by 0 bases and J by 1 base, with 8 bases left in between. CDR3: CASSLGPVSGANVLTF. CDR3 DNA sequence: TGTGCCAGCAGCTTGGGGCCCGTATCTGGGGCCAACGTCCTGACTTTC. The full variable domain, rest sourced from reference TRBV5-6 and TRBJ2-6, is DAGVTQSPTHLIKTRGQQVTLRCSPKSGHDTVSWYQQALGQGPQFIFQYYEEEERQRGNFPDRFSGHQFPNYSSELNVNALLLGDSALYLCASSLGPVSGANVLTFGAGSRLTVL.

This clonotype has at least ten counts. As DNA, the CDR3 is TGTGCCAGCAGCGAGGGGGCGTATCAAGAGACCCAGTACTTC. The encoded protein is CASSEGAYQETQYF. This rearrangement joins TRBV7-9 to TRBJ2-5, with 7 nucleotides matching TRBD1. CDR1 and CDR2 (germline): SEHNR, FQNEAQ (reference sequence). This CDR3 region has 14 residues. Trimming removed 5 bases from V and 2 bases from J; junction bases left unmatched: 5.

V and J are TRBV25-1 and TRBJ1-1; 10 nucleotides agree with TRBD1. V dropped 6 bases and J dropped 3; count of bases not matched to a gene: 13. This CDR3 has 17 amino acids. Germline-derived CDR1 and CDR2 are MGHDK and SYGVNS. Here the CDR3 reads CASSQDGQGGAYTEAFF. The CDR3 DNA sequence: TGTGCCAGCAGCCAAGATGGACAGGGGGGGGCTTACACTGAAGCTTTCTTT. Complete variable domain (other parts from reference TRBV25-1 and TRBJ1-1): EADIYQTPRYLVIGTGKKITLECSQTMGHDKMYWYQQDPGMELHLIHYSYGVNSTEKGDLSSESTVSRIRTEHFPLTLESARPSHTSQYLCASSQDGQGGAYTEAFFGQGTRLTVV.

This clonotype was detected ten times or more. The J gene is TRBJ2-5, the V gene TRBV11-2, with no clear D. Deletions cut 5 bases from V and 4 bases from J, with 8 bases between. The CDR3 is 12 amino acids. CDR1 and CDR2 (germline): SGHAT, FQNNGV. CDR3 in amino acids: CASSPTVETQYF. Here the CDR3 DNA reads TGTGCCAGCAGCCCTACCGTAGAGACCCAGTACTTC.

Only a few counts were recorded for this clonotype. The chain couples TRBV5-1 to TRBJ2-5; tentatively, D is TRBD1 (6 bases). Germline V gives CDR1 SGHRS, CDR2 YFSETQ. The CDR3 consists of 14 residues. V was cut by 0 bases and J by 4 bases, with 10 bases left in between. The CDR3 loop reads CASSLEGESETQYF. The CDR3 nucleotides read TGCGCCAGCAGCTTGGAGGGGGAGTCAGAGACCCAGTACTTC.

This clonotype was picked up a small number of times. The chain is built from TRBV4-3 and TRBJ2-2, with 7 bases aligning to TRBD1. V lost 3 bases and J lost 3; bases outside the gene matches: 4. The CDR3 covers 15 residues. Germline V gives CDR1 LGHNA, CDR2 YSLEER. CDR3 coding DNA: TGCGCCAGCAGCCAGGGGACAGATTACACCGGGGAGCTGTTTTTT. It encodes CASSQGTDYTGELFF.

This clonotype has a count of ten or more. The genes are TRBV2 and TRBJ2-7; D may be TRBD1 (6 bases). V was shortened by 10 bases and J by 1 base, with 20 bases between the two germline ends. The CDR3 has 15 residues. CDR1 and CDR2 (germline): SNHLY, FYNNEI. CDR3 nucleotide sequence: TGTGCCATCAACGAGGGGGATAGAAGGTCCTACGAGCAGTACTTC. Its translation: CAINEGDRRSYEQYF.

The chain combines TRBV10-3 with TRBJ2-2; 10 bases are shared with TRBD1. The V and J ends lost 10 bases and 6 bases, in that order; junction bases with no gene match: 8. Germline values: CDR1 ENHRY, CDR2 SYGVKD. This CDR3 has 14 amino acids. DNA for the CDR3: TGTGCCAGCAGGGACAGGGGATTTGCCGGGGAGCTGTTTTTT. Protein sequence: CASRDRGFAGELFF.

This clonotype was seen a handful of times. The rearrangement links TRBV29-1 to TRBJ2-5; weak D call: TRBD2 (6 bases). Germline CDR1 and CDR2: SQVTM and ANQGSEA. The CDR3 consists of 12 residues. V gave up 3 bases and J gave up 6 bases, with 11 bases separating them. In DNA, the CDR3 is TGCAGCGTTGAGGAGGCGGGGAAGACCCAGTACTTC. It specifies CSVEEAGKTQYF.

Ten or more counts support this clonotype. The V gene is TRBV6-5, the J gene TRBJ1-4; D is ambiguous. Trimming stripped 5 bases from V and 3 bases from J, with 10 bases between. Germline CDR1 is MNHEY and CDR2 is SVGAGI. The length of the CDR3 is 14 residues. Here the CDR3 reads CASSRPFPNEKLFF. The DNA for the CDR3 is TGTGCCAGCAGTCGACCCTTCCCTAATGAAAAACTGTTTTTT.

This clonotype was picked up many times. For the CDR3, the DNA is TGTGCCAGCACCGATGGGATAGAGACCCAGTACTTC. It encodes CASTDGIETQYF. The V call is TRBV7-2, the J call TRBJ2-5, with D unresolved. This CDR3 contains 12 residues. Germline values: CDR1 SGHTA, CDR2 FQGNSA. V lost 7 bases and J lost 4, with 10 bases in between. The whole variable domain, remainder taken from reference TRBV7-2 and TRBJ2-5, is GAGVSQSPSNKVTEKGKDVELRCDPISGHTALYWYRQSLGQGLEFLIYFQGNSAPDKSGLPSDRFSAERTGGSVSTLTIQRTQQEDSAVYLCASTDGIETQYFGPGTRLLVL.

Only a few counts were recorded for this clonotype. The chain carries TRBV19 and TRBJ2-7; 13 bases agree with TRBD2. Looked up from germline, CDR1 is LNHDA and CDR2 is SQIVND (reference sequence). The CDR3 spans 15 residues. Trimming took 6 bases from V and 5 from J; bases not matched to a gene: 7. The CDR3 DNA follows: TGTGCCAGTAGGCTGGCCGGGACTAGCGGGAACGAGCAGTACTTC. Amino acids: CASRLAGTSGNEQYF.

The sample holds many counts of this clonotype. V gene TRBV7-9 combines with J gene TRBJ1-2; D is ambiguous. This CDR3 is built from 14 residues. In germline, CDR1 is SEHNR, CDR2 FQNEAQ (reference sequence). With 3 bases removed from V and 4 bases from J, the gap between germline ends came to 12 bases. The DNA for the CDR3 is TGTGCCAGCAGCTTGGTGCCACAGAGCTATGGCTACACCTTC. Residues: CASSLVPQSYGYTF.

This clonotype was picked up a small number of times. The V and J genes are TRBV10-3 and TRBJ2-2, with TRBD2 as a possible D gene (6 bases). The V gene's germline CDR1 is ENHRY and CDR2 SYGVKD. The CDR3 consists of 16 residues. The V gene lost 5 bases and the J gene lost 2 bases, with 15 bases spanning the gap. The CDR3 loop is CAISYETSRNTGELFF. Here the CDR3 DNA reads TGTGCCATCAGTTATGAAACTAGCCGTAACACCGGGGAGCTGTTTTTT.